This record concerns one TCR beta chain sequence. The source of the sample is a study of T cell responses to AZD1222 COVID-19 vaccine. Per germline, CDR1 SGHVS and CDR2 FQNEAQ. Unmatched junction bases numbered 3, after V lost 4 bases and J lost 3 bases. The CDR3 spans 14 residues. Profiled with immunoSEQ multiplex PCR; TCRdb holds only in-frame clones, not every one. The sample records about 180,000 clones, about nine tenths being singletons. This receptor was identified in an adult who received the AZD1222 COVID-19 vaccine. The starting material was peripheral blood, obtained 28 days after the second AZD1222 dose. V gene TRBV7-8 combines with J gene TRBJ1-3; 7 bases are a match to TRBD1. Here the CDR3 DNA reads TGTGCCAGCAGCTCTGACAGGGATGGAAACACCATATATTTT. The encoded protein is CASSSDRDGNTIYF.